These 30 T cell receptor beta chains originate from one sample sequenced in a study of T cell responses to AZD1222 COVID-19 vaccine. Generated by immunoSEQ multiplex PCR, the TCRdb table keeps only in-frame clones and is missing some. The sample lists 150,000 to 200,000 clones, around nine tenths occurring once. Sequenced here: peripheral blood, sampled on day 0 of AZD1222 vaccination. These receptors were collected from an adult in good health.

This clone was counted only a few times. The J gene is TRBJ1-2, the V gene TRBV6-6; the match to TRBD1 covers 10 bases. V trimming: 5 bases; J trimming: 4 bases; junction bases outside the gene matches: 7. The CDR3 loop spans 15 amino acids. CDR1 MNHNY and CDR2 SVGAGI come from the germline V gene (reference sequence). The CDR3 sequence: CASSRDRGEGYGYTF. The CDR3 coding sequence is TGTGCCAGCAGTAGGGACAGGGGAGAAGGCTATGGCTACACCTTC.

The J gene is TRBJ1-2, the V gene TRBV7-2, with a weak D call TRBD1 (6 bases). The CDR3 length is 15 residues. V lost 5 bases, J lost 2 bases, and 15 bases lay in between. In germline, CDR1 is SGHTA, CDR2 FQGNSA. The CDR3 region is CASSAGEGGNYGYTF. Here the CDR3 DNA reads TGTGCCAGCAGCGCGGGGGAAGGGGGGAACTATGGCTACACCTTC.

This chain links TRBV19 with TRBJ2-5; D is tentatively TRBD1 or TRBD2 (5 bases each). This CDR3 region has 14 residues. V was cut by 2 bases and J by 4 bases, with 11 bases left in between. The V gene's germline CDR1 is LNHDA and CDR2 SQIVND (reference sequence). This chain's CDR3 is CASSIRGPGETQYF. Written as DNA, the CDR3 is TGTGCCAGTAGTATACGGGGCCCGGGAGAGACCCAGTACTTC.

V is TRBV24-1 and J is TRBJ2-2; no definite D call. With 1 base removed from V and 1 base from J, the gap between germline ends came to 3 bases. The CDR3 has 14 amino acids. CDR1 and CDR2 (germline): KGHDR, SFDVKD. The DNA of the CDR3 is TGTGCCACCAGTGATTTACAGAACACCGGGGAGCTGTTTTTT. Residues: CATSDLQNTGELFF.

Only one count was recorded for this clone. The V call is TRBV29-1, the J call TRBJ2-4; 9 positions agree with TRBD1. This CDR3 region has 14 residues. The germline CDR1 and CDR2 sequences are SQVTM and ANQGSEA. With 2 bases clipped from V and 11 bases from J, the junction kept 10 bases outside the gene matches. The DNA of the CDR3 is TGCAGCGTTGAACTAGGAGGGACAGGGCCCTTTCAGTACTTC. Translating gives CSVELGGTGPFQYF.

The chain combines TRBV27 with TRBJ1-6, with TRBD1 matching 9 bases. V lost 5 bases and J lost 10; bases outside the gene matches: 15. The CDR3 is 17 amino acids. Per germline, CDR1 MNHEY and CDR2 SMNVEV (reference sequence). Here the CDR3 reads CASSARTGVVVSSPLHF. The CDR3 DNA is TGTGCCAGCAGTGCCCGGACAGGGGTGGTGGTCTCATCACCCCTCCACTTT.

This clone was seen just once. The chain has TRBV4-1 and TRBJ1-1, with 9 positions matching TRBD1. CDR3 length: 14 amino acids. V was pared by 5 bases and J by 3 bases, with 4 bases of the junction left unmatched. Germline CDR1 is MGHRA and CDR2 is YSYEKL. CDR3 protein: CASSWGQGDTEAFF. For the CDR3, the DNA is TGCGCCAGCAGCTGGGGACAGGGCGACACTGAAGCTTTCTTT.

The chain links TRBV5-6 to TRBJ2-2; 14 nucleotides align to TRBD2. The CDR3 runs to 16 residues. Unmatched junction bases numbered 4, after V lost 4 bases and J lost 5 bases. Germline CDR1 is SGHDT and CDR2 is YYEEEE. This chain's CDR3 is CASSLGTSGRTGELFF. The CDR3 coding sequence is TGTGCCAGCAGCCTCGGGACTAGCGGGAGAACCGGGGAGCTGTTTTTT.

The gene calls are TRBV29-1 and TRBJ2-7; 12 bases are a match to TRBD1. Germline loops: CDR1 SQVTM, CDR2 ANQGSEA. Germline trimming cut 6 bases from V and 6 bases from J; bases unmatched to any gene: 3. The CDR3 runs to 12 residues. The CDR3 reads CSVGTGGGEQYF. For the CDR3, the DNA is TGCAGCGTCGGGACAGGGGGCGGCGAGCAGTACTTC.

This clone was recorded only once. The V gene is TRBV4-1, the J gene TRBJ1-1; 9 bases line up with TRBD1. V trimming: 1 base; J trimming: 1 base; junction bases outside the gene matches: 10. Germline V gene data show CDR1 as MGHRA and CDR2 as YSYEKL. The CDR3 length is 18 residues. For the CDR3, the DNA is TGCGCCAGCAGCCAAGGCCCCGGGACAGGGTTCGGGAACACTGAAGCTTTCTTT. This codes for CASSQGPGTGFGNTEAFF.

The chain links TRBV3-1 (or the pseudogene TRBV3-2) to TRBJ2-4; 7 bases match TRBD1. Per germline, CDR1 LGHDT and CDR2 YNNKEL (reference sequence). The ends lost 3 bases at V and 3 bases at J; junction bases unmatched: 5. CDR3 size: 15 residues. CDR3 region: CASSHGQVNKNIQYF. Here the CDR3 DNA reads TGTGCCAGCAGCCACGGACAGGTCAACAAAAACATTCAGTACTTC.

The V and J genes are TRBV9 and TRBJ1-1, with a possible D match to TRBD1 (5 bases). This CDR3 has 14 amino acids. The V gene lost 4 bases and the J gene lost 4 bases, with 14 bases spanning the gap. CDR1 and CDR2 (germline): SGDLS, YYNGEE. CDR3 sequence (DNA): TGTGCCAGCAGCTTTTCTAGGGGACCCACTGAAGCTTTCTTT. Protein sequence: CASSFSRGPTEAFF.

The chain has TRBV11-2 and TRBJ2-7; 8 bases match TRBD2. This CDR3 is 16 amino acids long. The germline V gene has CDR1 SGHAT and CDR2 FQNNGV. Germline trimming cut 1 base from V and 1 base from J; bases unmatched to any gene: 6. DNA for the CDR3: TGTGCCAGCAGCTTAGTCGGGGGGGTAAGGTCCTACGAGCAGTACTTC. This encodes CASSLVGGVRSYEQYF. Full variable domain (outside the CDR3, taken from reference TRBV11-2 and TRBJ2-7): EAGVAQSPRYKIIEKRQSVAFWCNPISGHATLYWYQQILGQGPKLLIQFQNNGVVDDSQLPKDRFSAERLKGVDSTLKIQPAKLEDSAVYLCASSLVGGVRSYEQYFGPGTRLTVT.

The rearrangement joins TRBV19 to TRBJ2-3; D unresolved. From germline, CDR1 is LNHDA and CDR2 SQIVND (reference sequence). Trimming removed 3 bases at V and 6 bases at J, with 10 bases between. This CDR3 region has 13 residues. The CDR3 DNA reads as TGTGCCAGTAGTATCCTTCCCTCCGATACGCAGTATTTT. Encoded protein: CASSILPSDTQYF.

The gene calls are TRBV19 and TRBJ1-1; 7 nucleotides agree with TRBD1. The CDR3 extends over 16 amino acids. Germline loops: CDR1 LNHDA, CDR2 SQIVND (reference sequence). Unmatched junction bases numbered 5, after V lost 1 base and J lost 0 bases. The CDR3 DNA sequence: TGTGCCAGTAGTATAGGGTCCACAGGGGTGAACACTGAAGCTTTCTTT. This gives the protein CASSIGSTGVNTEAFF.

The J gene is TRBJ2-7, the V gene TRBV30; possible D gene TRBD2, 6 bases. V was shortened by 3 bases and J by 2 bases, with 20 bases between the two germline ends. The CDR3 spans 16 residues. Germline V gene sequence: CDR1 GTSNPN, CDR2 SVGIG (reference sequence). This CDR3 reads CAWRNGGSGRAYEQYF. CDR3 DNA sequence: TGTGCCTGGAGAAATGGGGGGAGCGGGCGGGCCTACGAGCAGTACTTC.

This clone appeared a single time. The CDR3 loop reads CSASHGPQNTIYF. CDR3 sequence (DNA): TGCAGTGCTAGTCATGGACCTCAGAACACCATATATTTT. V gene TRBV20-1 combines with J gene TRBJ1-3, with D uncertain. The CDR3 length is 13 residues. Germline CDR1 reads DFQATT; CDR2 reads SNEGSKA (reference sequence). Trimming left V 3 bases short and J 7 bases short, with 13 bases between.

The rearrangement joins TRBV7-6 to TRBJ1-3; no clear D gene. The CDR3 sequence is 18 residues long. Germline CDR1 and CDR2: SGHVS and FNYEAQ. V was clipped by 3 bases and J by 2 bases, with 20 bases between them. CDR3 residues: CASSFYSEERIPGNTIYF. In DNA form, the CDR3 reads TGTGCCAGCAGCTTCTACTCAGAGGAGCGGATACCTGGAAACACCATATATTTT.

The rearrangement uses TRBV2 and TRBJ2-3; 11 bases agree with TRBD2. Germline-derived CDR1 and CDR2 are SNHLY and FYNNEI. The V and J ends lost 8 bases and 0 bases, in that order; junction bases with no gene match: 16. This CDR3 spans 19 amino acids. As DNA, the CDR3 is TGTGCCAGCTCTTCTAGGGGGCTAGCGGGAGGTACTAGCACAGATACGCAGTATTTT. It encodes CASSSRGLAGGTSTDTQYF.

CDR3: CASSLTGESYNEQFF. The CDR3 DNA follows: TGCGCCAGCAGCTTGACGGGAGAAAGTTACAATGAGCAGTTCTTC. The V and J genes are TRBV5-1 and TRBJ2-1, with D perhaps matching TRBD2 (6 bases). V gave up 1 base and J gave up 4 bases, with 12 bases separating them. This CDR3 contains 15 residues. The germline V gene has CDR1 SGHRS and CDR2 YFSETQ. The entire variable domain, with the rest obtained from reference TRBV5-1 and TRBJ2-1, is as follows: KAGVTQTPRYLIKTRGQQVTLSCSPISGHRSVSWYQQTPGQGLQFLFEYFSETQRNKGNFPGRFSGRQFSNSRSEMNVSTLELGDSALYLCASSLTGESYNEQFFGPGTRLTVL.

The genes are TRBV15 and TRBJ2-7; D is perhaps TRBD2 (6 bases). The germline gives CDR1 LNHNV, CDR2 YYDKDF (reference sequence). Trimming shortened V by 0 bases and J by 13 bases, and 22 bases separated the two germline ends. CDR3 length: 15 amino acids. The CDR3 reads CATSRDRTQSSEYYF. For the CDR3, the DNA is TGTGCCACCAGCAGAGACCGTACCCAGTCTAGCGAATATTACTTC.

The chain employs TRBV7-9 and TRBJ2-7, with TRBD2 matching 8 bases. Germline CDR1 SEHNR, CDR2 FQNEAQ (reference sequence). The CDR3 is 17 residues long. Trimming at V came to 5 bases and at J to 4 bases, leaving 16 bases not matched to a gene. In DNA form, the CDR3 reads TGTGCCAGCAGCCTAACTAGCGGAGGCCCAAGGGTGTACGAGCAGTACTTC. It encodes CASSLTSGGPRVYEQYF. Full variable domain (outside the CDR3, taken from reference TRBV7-9 and TRBJ2-7): DTGVSQNPRHKITKRGQNVTFRCDPISEHNRLYWYRQTLGQGPEFLTYFQNEAQLEKSRLLSDRFSAERPKGSFSTLEIQRTEQGDSAMYLCASSLTSGGPRVYEQYFGPGTRLTVT.

V and J are TRBV11-2 and TRBJ2-2; TRBD1 agrees at 7 bases. The CDR3 covers 16 residues. Per germline, CDR1 SGHAT and CDR2 FQNNGV. V lost 5 bases and J lost 4; bases outside the gene matches: 10. CDR3 amino acids: CASSEQIAGGTGELFF. The DNA of the CDR3 is TGTGCCAGCAGCGAACAGATCGCAGGGGGCACCGGGGAGCTGTTTTTT.

The chain uses TRBV18 and TRBJ2-5; D possibly corresponds to TRBD1 (6 bases). The length of the CDR3 is 14 residues. The ends were cut back, 4 bases at V and 2 bases at J, with 11 bases in the middle. Germline lookup yields CDR1 KGHSH and CDR2 LQKENI. This CDR3 is CASSLRGGQETQYF. CDR3 coding DNA: TGTGCCAGCTCACTCAGAGGGGGTCAAGAGACCCAGTACTTC.

This clone turned up a few times. Other DNA sequences in this sample translate to the same CDR3. This chain links TRBV7-2 with TRBJ2-1; unclear D gene. V lost 1 base to trimming and J lost 4 bases, with 5 bases between them. The germline gives CDR1 SGHTA, CDR2 FQGNSA. This CDR3 contains 13 residues. CDR3 sequence: CASSLGSYNEQFF. In DNA form, the CDR3 reads TGTGCCAGCAGCTTAGGCTCGTACAATGAGCAGTTCTTC.

This chain uses TRBV19 with TRBJ2-7, with D maybe TRBD2 (6 bases). Germline CDR1 is LNHDA and CDR2 is SQIVND (reference sequence). Deletions cut 5 bases from V and 2 bases from J, with 16 bases between. The CDR3 is 15 amino acids. The CDR3 here is CASSASGLATYEQYF. CDR3 bases: TGTGCCAGTAGTGCATCGGGACTCGCTACCTACGAGCAGTACTTC.

The CDR3 nucleotides read TGTGCCAGCAGCCTCCGGACAGGGGGCTATTCCGACACTGAAGCTTTCTTT. Amino acids: CASSLRTGGYSDTEAFF. The gene calls are TRBV14 and TRBJ1-1, with 11 nucleotides matching TRBD1. The CDR3 has 17 amino acids. V was clipped by 4 bases and J by 3 bases; unmatched bases: 10. In germline, CDR1 is SGHDN, CDR2 FVKESK.

The chain is built from TRBV21-1 and TRBJ1-1; the D call of TRBD1 is as the table states it, not checked on the DNA. TRBV21-1 has pseudogene status. The CDR3 consists of 19 residues. The CDR3 protein is CASSKAQHRDRGKNTEAFF. The CDR3 region has the DNA TGTGCCAGCAGCAAAGCCCAACACAGGGACAGGGGAAAGAACACTGAAGCTTTCTTT.

The chain links TRBV27 to TRBJ2-1; no definite D call. There are 13 residues in the CDR3. Trimming stripped 5 bases from V and 4 bases from J, with 9 bases between. Germline CDR1 and CDR2: MNHEY and SMNVEV (reference sequence). The CDR3: CASSPPPYNEQFF. CDR3 coding DNA: TGTGCCAGCAGTCCCCCCCCATACAATGAGCAGTTCTTC.

The chain is built from TRBV24-1 and TRBJ2-1; 10 bases are a match to TRBD2. Germline V gene sequence: CDR1 KGHDR, CDR2 SFDVKD. Trimming at V came to 0 bases and at J to 5 bases, leaving 0 bases not matched to a gene. This CDR3 has 15 amino acids. CDR3 residues: CATSDLTSGNNEQFF. Written as DNA, the CDR3 is TGTGCCACCAGTGATTTGACTAGCGGGAACAATGAGCAGTTCTTC.